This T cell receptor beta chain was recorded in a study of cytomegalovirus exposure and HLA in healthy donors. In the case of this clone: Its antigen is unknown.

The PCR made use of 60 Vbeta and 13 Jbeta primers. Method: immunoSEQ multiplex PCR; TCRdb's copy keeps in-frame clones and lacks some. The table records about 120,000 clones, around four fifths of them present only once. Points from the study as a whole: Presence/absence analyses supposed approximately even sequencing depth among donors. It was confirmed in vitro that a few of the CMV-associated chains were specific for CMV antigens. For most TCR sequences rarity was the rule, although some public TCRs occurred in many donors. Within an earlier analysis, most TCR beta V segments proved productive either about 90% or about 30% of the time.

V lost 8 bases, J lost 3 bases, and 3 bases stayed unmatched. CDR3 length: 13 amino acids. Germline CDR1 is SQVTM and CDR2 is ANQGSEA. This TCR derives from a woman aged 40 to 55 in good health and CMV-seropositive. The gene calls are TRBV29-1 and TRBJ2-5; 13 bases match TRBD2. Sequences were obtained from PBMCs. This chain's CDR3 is CSSGLAGEETQYF. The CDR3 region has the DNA TGCAGCTCCGGACTAGCGGGAGAAGAGACCCAGTACTTC.